The 7 T cell receptor beta chains below all came from one sample that was sequenced in a study of blood T cells in healthy people across ages. For the second PCR, which ran for roughly 6 to 12 cycles, a sample-barcoded 5' primer and a J-beta primer mix were used. TCRdb reprocessed the 5' RACE reads via MiXCR and lists one record per CDR3 protein. In the table there are fewer than 2,000,000 distinct CDR3 sequences, about 39% of which are singletons. The sample consisted of blood. Every receptor here comes from a human donor in good health.

This chain uses TRBV20-1 with TRBJ2-5, with 11 bases matching TRBD2. Germline V gives CDR1 DFQATT, CDR2 SNEGSKA (reference sequence). The CDR3 runs to 14 residues. Trimming took 5 bases from V and 5 from J; bases not matched to a gene: 7. This CDR3 reads CSAGIAGGLETQYF. CDR3 in DNA: TGCAGTGCTGGGATAGCGGGGGGGTTGGAGACCCAGTACTTC.

On this clonotype: The junction and the germline gene differ at one end; a read error may be behind it. CDR3 region: CASNQDRKQPQHF. Here the CDR3 DNA reads TGCGCCAGCAACCAAGATCGGAAACAGCCCCAGCATTTT. V usage is TRBV4-3 and J usage is TRBJ1-5; no reliable D call. CDR1 is LGHNA, CDR2 YSLEER, per germline. This CDR3 region has 13 residues.

This clonotype has more than one count but fewer than ten. The rearrangement uses TRBV28 and TRBJ2-5, with 7 bases that match TRBD2. The CDR3 runs 14 residues. V lost 2 bases to trimming and J lost 5 bases; unmatched junction nucleotides: 5. Per the germline V gene, CDR1 is MDHEN and CDR2 is SYDVKM. CDR3 protein: CASSLRLARETQYF. CDR3 coding DNA: TGTGCCAGCAGTTTAAGACTAGCTAGGGAGACCCAGTACTTC.

The table lists this clonotype with a few counts. This chain uses TRBV7-6 with TRBJ2-5; D call uncertain. V shed 3 bases and J shed 4 bases, with 9 bases lying between them. The germline V gene encodes CDR1 SGHVS and CDR2 FNYEAQ. This CDR3 has 13 residues. The CDR3 here is CASSFFSSETQYF. The CDR3 DNA is TGTGCCAGCAGCTTTTTCTCTTCAGAGACCCAGTACTTC.

The V and J genes are TRBV7-9 and TRBJ1-2; 9 nucleotides align to TRBD1. The V and J ends lost 1 base and 2 bases, in that order; junction bases with no gene match: 14. The CDR3 consists of 19 residues. Germline V gives CDR1 SEHNR, CDR2 FQNEAQ (reference sequence). CDR3 nucleotides: TGTGCCAGCAGCTTAGGAGTGGCGGGACAGGGTTTCTCCAACTATGGCTACACCTTC. It codes for CASSLGVAGQGFSNYGYTF.

V usage is TRBV6-2 or TRBV6-3 and J usage is TRBJ1-2; no clear D gene. The CDR3 totals 13 residues. The germline CDR1 and CDR2 sequences are MNHEY and SVGEGT. V gave up 0 bases and J gave up 2 bases, with 4 bases separating them. CDR3 in amino acids: CASSYSQNYGYTF. The CDR3, as DNA: TGTGCCAGCAGTTACTCCCAGAACTATGGCTACACCTTC.

This clonotype was picked up one time. The chain uses TRBV20-1 and TRBJ1-1, with 8 bases identical to TRBD1. The V and J ends lost 5 bases and 0 bases, in that order; junction bases with no gene match: 11. The CDR3 covers 16 residues. Germline CDR1 reads DFQATT; CDR2 reads SNEGSKA (reference sequence). CDR3 DNA: TGCAGTGCTCGGGGGGGGGACAGGTACATGAACACTGAAGCTTTCTTT. Amino acids: CSARGGDRYMNTEAFF.